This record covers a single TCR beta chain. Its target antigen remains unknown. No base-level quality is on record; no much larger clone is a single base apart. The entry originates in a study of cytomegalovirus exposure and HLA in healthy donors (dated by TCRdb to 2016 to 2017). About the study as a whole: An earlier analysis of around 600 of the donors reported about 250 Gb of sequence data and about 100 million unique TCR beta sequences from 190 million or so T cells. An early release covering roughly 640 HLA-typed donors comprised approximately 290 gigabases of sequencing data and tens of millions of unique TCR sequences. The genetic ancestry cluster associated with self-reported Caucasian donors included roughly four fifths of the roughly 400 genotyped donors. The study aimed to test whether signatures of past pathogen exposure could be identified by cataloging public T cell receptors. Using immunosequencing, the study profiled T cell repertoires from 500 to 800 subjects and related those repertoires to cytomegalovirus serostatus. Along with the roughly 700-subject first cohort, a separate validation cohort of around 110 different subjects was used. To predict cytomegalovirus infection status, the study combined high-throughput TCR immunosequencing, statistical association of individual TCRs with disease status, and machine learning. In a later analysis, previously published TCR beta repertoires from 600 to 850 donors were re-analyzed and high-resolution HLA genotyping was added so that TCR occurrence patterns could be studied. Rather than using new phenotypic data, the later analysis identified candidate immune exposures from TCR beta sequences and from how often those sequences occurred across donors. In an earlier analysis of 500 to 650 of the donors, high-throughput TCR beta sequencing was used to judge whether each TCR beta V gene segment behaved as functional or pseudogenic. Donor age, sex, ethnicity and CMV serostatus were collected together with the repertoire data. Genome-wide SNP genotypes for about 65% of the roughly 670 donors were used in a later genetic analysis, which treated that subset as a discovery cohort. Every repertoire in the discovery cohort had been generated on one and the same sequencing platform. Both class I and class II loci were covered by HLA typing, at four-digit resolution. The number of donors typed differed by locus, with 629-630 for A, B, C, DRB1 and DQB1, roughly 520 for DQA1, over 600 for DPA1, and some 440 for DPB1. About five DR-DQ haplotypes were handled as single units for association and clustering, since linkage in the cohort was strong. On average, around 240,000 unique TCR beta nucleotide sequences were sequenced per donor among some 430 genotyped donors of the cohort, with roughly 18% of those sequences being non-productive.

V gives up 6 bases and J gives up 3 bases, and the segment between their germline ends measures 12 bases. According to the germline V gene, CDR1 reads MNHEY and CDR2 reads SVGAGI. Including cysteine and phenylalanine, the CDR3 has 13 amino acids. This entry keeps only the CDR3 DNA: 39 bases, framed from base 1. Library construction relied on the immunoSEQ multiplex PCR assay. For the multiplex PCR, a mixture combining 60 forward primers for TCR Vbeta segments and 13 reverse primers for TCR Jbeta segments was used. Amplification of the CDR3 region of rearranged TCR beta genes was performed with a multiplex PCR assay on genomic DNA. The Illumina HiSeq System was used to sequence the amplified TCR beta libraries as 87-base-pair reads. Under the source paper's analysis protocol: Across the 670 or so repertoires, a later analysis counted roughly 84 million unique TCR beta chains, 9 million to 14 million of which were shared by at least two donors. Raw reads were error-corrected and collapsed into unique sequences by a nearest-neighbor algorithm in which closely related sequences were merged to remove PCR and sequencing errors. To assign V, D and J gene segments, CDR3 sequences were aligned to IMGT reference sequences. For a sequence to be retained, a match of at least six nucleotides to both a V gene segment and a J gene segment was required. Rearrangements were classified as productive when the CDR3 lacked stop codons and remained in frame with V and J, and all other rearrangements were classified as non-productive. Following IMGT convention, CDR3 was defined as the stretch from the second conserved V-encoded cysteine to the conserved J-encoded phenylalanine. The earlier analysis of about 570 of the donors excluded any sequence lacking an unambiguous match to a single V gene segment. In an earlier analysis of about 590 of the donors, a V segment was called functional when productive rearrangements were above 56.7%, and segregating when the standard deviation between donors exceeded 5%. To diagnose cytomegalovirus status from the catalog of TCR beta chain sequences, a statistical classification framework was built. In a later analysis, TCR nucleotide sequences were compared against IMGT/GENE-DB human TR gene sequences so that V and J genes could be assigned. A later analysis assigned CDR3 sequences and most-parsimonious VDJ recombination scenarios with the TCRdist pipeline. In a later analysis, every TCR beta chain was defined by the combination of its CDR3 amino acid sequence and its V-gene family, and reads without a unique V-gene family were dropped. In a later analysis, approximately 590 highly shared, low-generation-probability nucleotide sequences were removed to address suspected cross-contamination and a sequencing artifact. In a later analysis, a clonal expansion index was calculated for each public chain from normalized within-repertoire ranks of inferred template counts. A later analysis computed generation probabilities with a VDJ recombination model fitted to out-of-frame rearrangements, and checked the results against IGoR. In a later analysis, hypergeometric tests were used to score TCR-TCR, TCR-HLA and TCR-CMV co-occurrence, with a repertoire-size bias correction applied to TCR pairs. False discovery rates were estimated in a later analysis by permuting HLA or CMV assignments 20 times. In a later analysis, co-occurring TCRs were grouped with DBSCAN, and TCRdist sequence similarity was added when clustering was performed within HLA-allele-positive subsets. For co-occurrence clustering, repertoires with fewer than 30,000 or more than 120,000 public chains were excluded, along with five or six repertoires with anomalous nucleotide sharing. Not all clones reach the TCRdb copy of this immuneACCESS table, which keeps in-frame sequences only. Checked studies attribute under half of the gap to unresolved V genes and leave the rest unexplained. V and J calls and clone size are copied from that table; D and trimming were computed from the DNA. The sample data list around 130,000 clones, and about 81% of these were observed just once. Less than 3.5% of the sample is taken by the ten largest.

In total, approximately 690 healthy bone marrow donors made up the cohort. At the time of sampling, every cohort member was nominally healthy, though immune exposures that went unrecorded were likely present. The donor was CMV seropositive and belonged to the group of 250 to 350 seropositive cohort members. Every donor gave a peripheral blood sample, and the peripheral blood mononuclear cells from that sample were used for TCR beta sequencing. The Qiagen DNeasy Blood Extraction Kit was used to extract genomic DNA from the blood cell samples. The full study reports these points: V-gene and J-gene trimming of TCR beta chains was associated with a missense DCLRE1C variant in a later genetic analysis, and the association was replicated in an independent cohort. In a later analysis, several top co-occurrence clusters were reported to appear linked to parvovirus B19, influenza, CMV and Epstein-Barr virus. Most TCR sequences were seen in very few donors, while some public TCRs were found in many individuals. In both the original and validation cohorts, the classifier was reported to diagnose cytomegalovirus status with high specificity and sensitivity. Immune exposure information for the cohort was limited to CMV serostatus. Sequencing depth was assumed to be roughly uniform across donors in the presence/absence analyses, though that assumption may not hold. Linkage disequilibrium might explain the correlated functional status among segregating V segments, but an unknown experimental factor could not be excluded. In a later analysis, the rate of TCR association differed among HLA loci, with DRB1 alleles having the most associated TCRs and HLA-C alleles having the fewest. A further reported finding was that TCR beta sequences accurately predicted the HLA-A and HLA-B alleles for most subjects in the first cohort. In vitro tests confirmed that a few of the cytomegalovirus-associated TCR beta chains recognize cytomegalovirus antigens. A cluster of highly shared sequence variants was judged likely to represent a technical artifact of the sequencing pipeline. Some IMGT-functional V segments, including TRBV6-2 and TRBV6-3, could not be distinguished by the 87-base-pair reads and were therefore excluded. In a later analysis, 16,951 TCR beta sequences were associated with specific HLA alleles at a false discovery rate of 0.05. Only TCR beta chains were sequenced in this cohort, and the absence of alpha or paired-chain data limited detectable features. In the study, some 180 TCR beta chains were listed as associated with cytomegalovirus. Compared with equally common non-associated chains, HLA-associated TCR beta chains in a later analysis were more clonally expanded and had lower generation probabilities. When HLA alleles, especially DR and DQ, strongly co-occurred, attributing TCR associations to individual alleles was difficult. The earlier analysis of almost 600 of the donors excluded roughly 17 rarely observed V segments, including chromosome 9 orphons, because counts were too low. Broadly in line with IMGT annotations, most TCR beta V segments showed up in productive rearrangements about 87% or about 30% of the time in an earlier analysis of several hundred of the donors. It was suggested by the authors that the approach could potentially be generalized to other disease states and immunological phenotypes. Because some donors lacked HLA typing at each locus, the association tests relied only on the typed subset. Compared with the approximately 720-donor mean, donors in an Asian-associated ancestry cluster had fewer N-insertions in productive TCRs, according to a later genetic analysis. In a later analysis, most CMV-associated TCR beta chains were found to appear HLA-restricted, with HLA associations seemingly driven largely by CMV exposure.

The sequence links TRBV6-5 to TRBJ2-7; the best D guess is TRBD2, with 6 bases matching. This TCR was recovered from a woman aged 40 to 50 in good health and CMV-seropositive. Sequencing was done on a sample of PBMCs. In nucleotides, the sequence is TGTGCCAGCAGCCGGGGGAGGTACTACGAGCAGTACTTC. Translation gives CASSRGRYYEQYF.